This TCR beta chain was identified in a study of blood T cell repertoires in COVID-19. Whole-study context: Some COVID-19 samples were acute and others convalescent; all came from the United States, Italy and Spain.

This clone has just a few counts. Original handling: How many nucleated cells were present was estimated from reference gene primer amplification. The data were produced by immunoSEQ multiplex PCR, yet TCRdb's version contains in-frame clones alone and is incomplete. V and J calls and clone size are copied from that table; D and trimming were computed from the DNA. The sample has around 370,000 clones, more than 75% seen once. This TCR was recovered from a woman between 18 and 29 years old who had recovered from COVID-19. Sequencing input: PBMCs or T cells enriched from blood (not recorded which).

The CDR3 loop reads CASKNPRGYTF. In nucleotides, the CDR3 is TGTGCCAGCAAGAACCCGCGGGGCTACACCTTC. This chain uses TRBV6-5 with TRBJ1-2; no firm D call. The CDR3 is 11 residues long. V lost 7 bases to trimming and J lost 8 bases, with 11 bases between them. The germline CDR1 and CDR2 sequences are MNHEY and SVGAGI.